This is a list of T cell receptor beta chains from one sample in a study of T cells after yellow fever vaccination. TCRdb reprocessed the 5' RACE reads with MiXCR, giving one entry per CDR3 protein. The table has 620,000 or so distinct CDR3 sequences, about a sixth seen once. Sequencing was performed on PBMCs, taken more than 4 days after the first yellow fever vaccination. These receptors were collected from a young man who received the YFV17D yellow fever vaccine. Both conserved end residues are part of each CDR3. The order of the fields is CDR3 DNA, CDR3 protein, J gene, clone size, V gene, D gene. The D gene is left open where the match is weak. The size of a clone is reported for some rows only, either as once, few or many, or as a class for expanded clones.

CDR3 DNA: TGTGCCAGCTCATCACCCGGGGTCCCTGGCGAGCAGTACTTC
CDR3 protein: CASSSPGVPGEQYF
J gene: TRBJ2-7
clone size: few
V gene: TRBV18
D gene: -

CDR3 DNA: TGTGCCAGCAGCCGGACACCTCAGAACACTGAAGCTTTCTTT
CDR3 protein: CASSRTPQNTEAFF
J gene: TRBJ1-1
clone size: few
V gene: TRBV7-2
D gene: -

CDR3 DNA: TGTGCCACCAGTGATTTTGCGGATACGCAGTATTTT
CDR3 protein: CATSDFADTQYF
J gene: TRBJ2-3
clone size: few
V gene: TRBV24-1
D gene: -

CDR3 DNA: TGTGCCAGCAGTTCGGGACACCTCGTACAAGAGACCCAGTACTTC
CDR3 protein: CASSSGHLVQETQYF
J gene: TRBJ2-5
clone size: -
V gene: TRBV7-6
D gene: -

CDR3 DNA: TGTGCCAGCAGCTTGCGGGGCAGGGACCAGCCCCAGCATTTT
CDR3 protein: CASSLRGRDQPQHF
J gene: TRBJ1-5
clone size: few
V gene: TRBV5-6
D gene: -

CDR3 DNA: TGTGCCAGCAGCTTGGGGCAGAGTATTGAGACCCAGTACTTC
CDR3 protein: CASSLGQSIETQYF
J gene: TRBJ2-5
clone size: once
V gene: TRBV5-4
D gene: -

CDR3 DNA: TGTGCCAGCAGTTTAATGGGGGCGAACACTGAAGCTTTCTTT
CDR3 protein: CASSLMGANTEAFF
J gene: TRBJ1-1
clone size: few
V gene: TRBV12-3/TRBV12-4
D gene: -

CDR3 DNA: TGTGCCAGCAGTTTATTTAGCGGGGAAGAGACCCAGTACTTC
CDR3 protein: CASSLFSGEETQYF
J gene: TRBJ2-5
clone size: few
V gene: TRBV28
D gene: TRBD2

CDR3 DNA: TGTGCCAGCAGCTTCAGACCTGGGGATTCACCCCTCCACTTT
CDR3 protein: CASSFRPGDSPLHF
J gene: TRBJ1-6
clone size: few
V gene: TRBV7-3
D gene: -

CDR3 DNA: TGTGCCAGCAGCCGGATTGGGACGACGAACACCGGGGAGCTGTTTTTT
CDR3 protein: CASSRIGTTNTGELFF
J gene: TRBJ2-2
clone size: -
V gene: TRBV2
D gene: -

CDR3 DNA: TGTGCCAGCACCGGACAGGGTGGTGGCTACACCTTC
CDR3 protein: CASTGQGGGYTF
J gene: TRBJ1-2
clone size: few
V gene: TRBV6-2/TRBV6-3
D gene: TRBD1

CDR3 DNA: TGTGCCAGCAGCTTCGCCCCTGTGGGGAATTCACCCCTCCACTTT
CDR3 protein: CASSFAPVGNSPLHF
J gene: TRBJ1-6
clone size: -
V gene: TRBV7-2
D gene: -

CDR3 DNA: TGTGCCAGCAGTTACTTCAATTCACCCCTCCACTTT
CDR3 protein: CASSYFNSPLHF
J gene: TRBJ1-6
clone size: few
V gene: TRBV6-2/TRBV6-3
D gene: -

CDR3 DNA: TGCGCCAGCCTGGTCGCAGAGACCCAGTACTTC
CDR3 protein: CASLVAETQYF
J gene: TRBJ2-5
clone size: many
V gene: TRBV10-2
D gene: -

CDR3 DNA: TGTGCCAGCAGTTACTATCGGACTAGCGGAGCCAATGAGCAGTTCTTC
CDR3 protein: CASSYYRTSGANEQFF
J gene: TRBJ2-1
clone size: -
V gene: TRBV6-5
D gene: TRBD2

CDR3 DNA: TGTGCCAGCACCCTATGGGGGCGGAGCTATGGCTACACCTTC
CDR3 protein: CASTLWGRSYGYTF
J gene: TRBJ1-2
clone size: few
V gene: TRBV12-3/TRBV12-4
D gene: -

CDR3 DNA: TGCAGCGTACAGGTGAATGTCGAGCAGTACTTC
CDR3 protein: CSVQVNVEQYF
J gene: TRBJ2-7
clone size: few
V gene: TRBV29-1
D gene: -

CDR3 DNA: TGCAGTGCTAGAGATGGAGGACTCTCGAAAAAACTGTTTTTT
CDR3 protein: CSARDGGLSKKLFF
J gene: TRBJ1-4
clone size: -
V gene: TRBV20-1
D gene: -

CDR3 DNA: TGTGCCAGCGCCCTCCACGGGGGCGGTGGGGAGACCCAGTACTTC
CDR3 protein: CASALHGGGGETQYF
J gene: TRBJ2-5
clone size: -
V gene: TRBV19
D gene: -

CDR3 DNA: TGTGCCAGCAGCCCCTCCGGGACAGCTAACATTCAGTACTTC
CDR3 protein: CASSPSGTANIQYF
J gene: TRBJ2-4
clone size: -
V gene: TRBV3-1
D gene: TRBD1

CDR3 DNA: TGCGCCAGCAGCCAAGGTCGGGGGACCCCGAACACTGAAGCTTTCTTT
CDR3 protein: CASSQGRGTPNTEAFF
J gene: TRBJ1-1
clone size: -
V gene: TRBV4-1
D gene: -

CDR3 DNA: TGTGCCAGCAGCCTCGTCCAGGGCGGGGAGCTGTTTTTT
CDR3 protein: CASSLVQGGELFF
J gene: TRBJ2-2
clone size: -
V gene: TRBV9
D gene: -

CDR3 DNA: TGCAGCGCCGGACTAAAAGAGACCCAGTACTTC
CDR3 protein: CSAGLKETQYF
J gene: TRBJ2-5
clone size: -
V gene: TRBV29-1
D gene: -

CDR3 DNA: TGTGCCAGCAGCCAAACCCCAAATCAGCCCCAGCATTTT
CDR3 protein: CASSQTPNQPQHF
J gene: TRBJ1-5
clone size: -
V gene: TRBV5-6
D gene: -

CDR3 DNA: TGTGCCAGCAGCCCCACCCGGGATGGGACCGGGGAGCTGTTTTTT
CDR3 protein: CASSPTRDGTGELFF
J gene: TRBJ2-2
clone size: few
V gene: TRBV7-9
D gene: -

CDR3 DNA: TGTGCCACTGGAGGGGGCAGCGCAGATACGCAGTATTTT
CDR3 protein: CATGGGSADTQYF
J gene: TRBJ2-3
clone size: -
V gene: TRBV24-1
D gene: -

CDR3 DNA: TGCGCCAGCAGCCAATACAGGGGGAGTGACACCGGGGAGCTGTTTTTT
CDR3 protein: CASSQYRGSDTGELFF
J gene: TRBJ2-2
clone size: few
V gene: TRBV4-3
D gene: TRBD1

CDR3 DNA: TGCGCCAGCAGCTGGGGGGACAGGGAAAGCACTGAAGCTTTCTTT
CDR3 protein: CASSWGDRESTEAFF
J gene: TRBJ1-1
clone size: many
V gene: TRBV5-1
D gene: TRBD1

CDR3 DNA: TGTGCCAGCAGTTTCGATGCGGGGGACACCGGGGAGCTGTTTTTT
CDR3 protein: CASSFDAGDTGELFF
J gene: TRBJ2-2
clone size: -
V gene: TRBV12-3/TRBV12-4
D gene: TRBD2

CDR3 DNA: TGTGCCATCAGCCCCGATAGGGGTGAGCAGTTCTTC
CDR3 protein: CAISPDRGEQFF
J gene: TRBJ2-1
clone size: few
V gene: TRBV10-3
D gene: -

CDR3 DNA: TGTGCCATCAGTGACCCCTTCCGGACCGGACAGGGCGGGGGCCACACTGAAGCTTTCTTT
CDR3 protein: CAISDPFRTGQGGGHTEAFF
J gene: TRBJ1-1
clone size: -
V gene: TRBV10-3
D gene: TRBD1

CDR3 DNA: TGCGCCAGCAGCCAAGATTGGCCCGGGGGCCTCATTGAGCAGTTCTTC
CDR3 protein: CASSQDWPGGLIEQFF
J gene: TRBJ2-1
clone size: few
V gene: TRBV4-3
D gene: -

CDR3 DNA: TGTGCCTGGAGCGGCGGGGGGGCCCGGAACATTCAGTACTTC
CDR3 protein: CAWSGGGARNIQYF
J gene: TRBJ2-4
clone size: many
V gene: TRBV30
D gene: TRBD2

CDR3 DNA: TGCGCCAGCAGCCGGACCCCCGGGGACACCGGGGAGCTGTTTTTT
CDR3 protein: CASSRTPGDTGELFF
J gene: TRBJ2-2
clone size: -
V gene: TRBV4-1
D gene: -

CDR3 DNA: TGTGCCAGCAGTTCGGGATCACCCGGGACACTTTCTGGAAACACCATATATTTT
CDR3 protein: CASSSGSPGTLSGNTIYF
J gene: TRBJ1-3
clone size: -
V gene: TRBV27
D gene: -

CDR3 DNA: TGTGCCAGCAGCTTGTCTAGGAGCCCTGATGAAGCTTTCTTT
CDR3 protein: CASSLSRSPDEAFF
J gene: TRBJ1-1
clone size: -
V gene: TRBV7-6
D gene: -

CDR3 DNA: TGCGCCAGCAGCCTGATGGGGGCTACCACCTACGAGCAGTACTTC
CDR3 protein: CASSLMGATTYEQYF
J gene: TRBJ2-7
clone size: -
V gene: TRBV4-3
D gene: -

CDR3 DNA: TGTGCCAGCTCGGACCGGGACTGGGAGGCAACTAATGAAAAACTGTTTTTT
CDR3 protein: CASSDRDWEATNEKLFF
J gene: TRBJ1-4
clone size: -
V gene: TRBV18
D gene: -

CDR3 DNA: TGCGCCAGCAGCCAAAGCGCACAGGGGGCTACAGATACGCAGTATTTT
CDR3 protein: CASSQSAQGATDTQYF
J gene: TRBJ2-3
clone size: few
V gene: TRBV4-3
D gene: TRBD1

CDR3 DNA: TGTGCCAGCAGTTGGGCAACGACAGGGAGGAACACTGAAGCTTTCTTT
CDR3 protein: CASSWATTGRNTEAFF
J gene: TRBJ1-1
clone size: few
V gene: TRBV6-5
D gene: TRBD1

CDR3 DNA: TGTGCCAGCAGCCCGCCCGGGGGTTATTCACCCCTCCACTTT
CDR3 protein: CASSPPGGYSPLHF
J gene: TRBJ1-6
clone size: few
V gene: TRBV27
D gene: -

CDR3 DNA: TGTGCCAGCAGTTTCGTTAGCGGGGGCCCCCAAGAGACCCAGTACTTC
CDR3 protein: CASSFVSGGPQETQYF
J gene: TRBJ2-5
clone size: -
V gene: TRBV28
D gene: TRBD2

CDR3 DNA: TGTGCCAGCAGCCTACCAGGGGGCGGTGAGCAGTTCTTC
CDR3 protein: CASSLPGGGEQFF
J gene: TRBJ2-1
clone size: few
V gene: TRBV7-9
D gene: TRBD1

CDR3 DNA: TGTGCCAGCAGCGTGACACAGTACAATGAGCAGTTCTTC
CDR3 protein: CASSVTQYNEQFF
J gene: TRBJ2-1
clone size: -
V gene: TRBV9
D gene: -

CDR3 DNA: TGTGCCAGCAGCCGAGGACAGGGAGGAAGTCAAAACATTCAGTACTTC
CDR3 protein: CASSRGQGGSQNIQYF
J gene: TRBJ2-4
clone size: -
V gene: TRBV6-1
D gene: TRBD1

CDR3 DNA: TGTGCCAGCAGCTTAGGATCAACGGGGATATCTGGAAACACCATATATTTT
CDR3 protein: CASSLGSTGISGNTIYF
J gene: TRBJ1-3
clone size: -
V gene: TRBV7-9
D gene: -

CDR3 DNA: TGTGCCAGCAGCTTAGTGGTTATCAGGGTAGGCACTGAAGCTTTCTTT
CDR3 protein: CASSLVVIRVGTEAFF
J gene: TRBJ1-1
clone size: -
V gene: TRBV7-2
D gene: -

CDR3 DNA: TGTGCCAGCACCCAGCCGGGACAGGGGAAGACTGAAGCTTTCTTT
CDR3 protein: CASTQPGQGKTEAFF
J gene: TRBJ1-1
clone size: few
V gene: TRBV6-1
D gene: TRBD1

CDR3 DNA: TGTGCCAGTACCCCCAGGGGGCAGGATTCACCCCTCCACTTT
CDR3 protein: CASTPRGQDSPLHF
J gene: TRBJ1-6
clone size: -
V gene: TRBV19
D gene: TRBD1

CDR3 DNA: TGCAGTGCTAGAGCGGCAGGGAGCTCCTATAATTCACCCCTCCACTTT
CDR3 protein: CSARAAGSSYNSPLHF
J gene: TRBJ1-6
clone size: few
V gene: TRBV20-1
D gene: -

CDR3 DNA: TGCAGCGCCGAGGCGACAGGGGGCACAGATACGCAGTATTTT
CDR3 protein: CSAEATGGTDTQYF
J gene: TRBJ2-3
clone size: many
V gene: TRBV29-1
D gene: TRBD1

CDR3 DNA: TGTGCCAGCGCGGACCTTGTGATAAACATTCAGTACTTC
CDR3 protein: CASADLVINIQYF
J gene: TRBJ2-4
clone size: -
V gene: TRBV12-3/TRBV12-4
D gene: -

CDR3 DNA: TGTGCCAGCAGCTTACGTGCTAGGAACACCGGGGAGCTGTTTTTT
CDR3 protein: CASSLRARNTGELFF
J gene: TRBJ2-2
clone size: -
V gene: TRBV7-3
D gene: -